This T cell receptor (beta chain) is drawn from a study of T cells after yellow fever vaccination. Study-level results: The secondary T-cell response peaked on day 5, not day 15, but was weaker.

This clonotype was observed a few times. The antigen is not known. TCRdb used MiXCR to reprocess the 5' RACE reads, holding one entry per CDR3 protein. The sample has 250,000 to 350,000 distinct CDR3 sequences, roughly 6.8% seen once. CDR3 length: 15 amino acids. V lost 0 bases to trimming and J lost 7 bases, with 15 bases between them. Germline V gene sequence: CDR1 SNHLY, CDR2 FYNNEI. The chain is built from TRBV2 and TRBJ2-5, with a possible D match to TRBD2 (5 bases). This TCR derives from a man in his late teens or twenties who received the YFV17D yellow fever vaccine. Sample: PBMCs, taken about 49 days after the first yellow fever vaccination. The CDR3 protein is CASSEALGDAGTQYF. In DNA form, the CDR3 reads TGTGCCAGCAGTGAAGCGCTGGGCGACGCGGGGACCCAGTACTTC.